Listed here are 5 T cell receptor beta chains from one sample, sequenced in a study of control samples from healthy donors and cancer patients. The method was immunoSEQ multiplex PCR; TCRdb's version includes in-frame clones alone and lacks a portion of them. The sample shows approximately 150,000 clones, 85% to 90% of them seen only once. The sample was PBMCs. Receptor source: a man aged 50 to 60 with head and neck cancer.

The V call is TRBV19, the J call TRBJ2-5; 8 bases match TRBD1. CDR3 size: 14 residues. The germline V gene encodes CDR1 LNHDA and CDR2 SQIVND (reference sequence). The junction had 6 bases not matched to a gene; V was cut back by 6 bases and J by 3 bases. CDR3 in amino acids: CASSQQGGEETQYF. CDR3 coding DNA: TGTGCCAGTAGCCAACAGGGGGGTGAAGAGACCCAGTACTTC.

The chain combines TRBV18 with TRBJ2-1; 7 positions match TRBD2. This CDR3 region has 15 residues. The V segment lost 3 bases and the J segment 3 bases; nucleotides outside the gene matches: 5. Germline V lookup: CDR1 KGHSH, CDR2 LQKENI. The CDR3 loop is CASSPPGLNYNEQFF. The CDR3 bases are TGTGCCAGCTCACCCCCGGGACTAAACTACAATGAGCAGTTCTTC. The complete variable domain, with remaining parts taken from reference TRBV18 and TRBJ2-1, reads NAGVMQNPRHLVRRRGQEARLRCSPMKGHSHVYWYRQLPEEGLKFMVYLQKENIIDESGMPKERFSAEFPKEGPSILRIQQVVRGDSAAYFCASSPPGLNYNEQFFGPGTRLTVL.

This sequence joins TRBV19 and TRBJ2-4; 7 nucleotides align to TRBD1. The V segment lost 6 bases and the J segment 10 bases; nucleotides outside the gene matches: 9. The CDR3 is made up of 13 amino acids. Germline loops: CDR1 LNHDA, CDR2 SQIVND (reference sequence). The CDR3 region has the DNA TGTGCCAGTAGATCGGGACAGAACACAATTCAGTACTTC. Amino acids: CASRSGQNTIQYF.

The rearrangement links TRBV10-1 to TRBJ2-7, with D hard to call. Trimming stripped 5 bases from V and 3 bases from J, with 11 bases between. The CDR3 extends over 13 amino acids. Germline V lookup: CDR1 WNHNN, CDR2 SYGVQD (reference sequence). CDR3 protein: CASSISRDYEQYF. As DNA, the CDR3 is TGCGCCAGCAGTATATCCAGAGACTACGAGCAGTACTTC.

The J gene is TRBJ1-3, the V gene TRBV29-1; no firm D call. Per germline, CDR1 SQVTM and CDR2 ANQGSEA. Trimming shortened V by 1 base and J by 4 bases, and 29 bases separated the two germline ends. The CDR3 is 20 residues long. This CDR3 is CSVEGPNISGNGVPGNTIYF. DNA for the CDR3: TGCAGCGTTGAAGGCCCCAACATATCGGGGAATGGGGTTCCCGGAAACACCATATATTTT.